This paragraph covers one T cell receptor (beta chain) sequence. Its matching antigen is unknown. This entry is derived from a study of Graves' ophthalmopathy and Graves' hyperthyroidism. Study at large: Peripheral blood collection took place at initial diagnosis, before any treatment.

The V end was cut by 0 bases, the J end by 1 base, with 6 bases between. The length of the CDR3 is 14 residues. Germline CDR1 and CDR2: MNHEY and SVGEGT. Patients with other autoimmune diseases, uncontrolled infections, pregnancy or lactation were excluded. Study results and caveats: Ophthalmopathy cases were distinguished from stable hyperthyroidism by a 13-signature model, reaching roughly 90% sensitivity and over 80% specificity. Blood was where most expanded thyroid clonotypes above 0.001 frequency also turned up.

Amplifying from RNA transcripts, the study obtained TCR beta CDR3 regions. Amplification began with first-round RT-PCR using HTBI primers, then second-round multiplex PCR was performed. In TCRdb, the multiplex PCR reads were re-called with MiXCR into one record per CDR3 protein. The table records about 160,000 distinct CDR3 sequences, roughly two fifths of them present only once. This chain connects TRBV6-2 or TRBV6-3 to TRBJ1-1; D remains unclear. The clonotype was recovered from a man aged 25 to 45 with Graves' ophthalmopathy. What was sequenced was peripheral blood. In DNA, the CDR3 is TGTGCCAGCAGTTACTCGTGGGCGAACACTGAAGCTTTCTTT. It yields the protein CASSYSWANTEAFF.